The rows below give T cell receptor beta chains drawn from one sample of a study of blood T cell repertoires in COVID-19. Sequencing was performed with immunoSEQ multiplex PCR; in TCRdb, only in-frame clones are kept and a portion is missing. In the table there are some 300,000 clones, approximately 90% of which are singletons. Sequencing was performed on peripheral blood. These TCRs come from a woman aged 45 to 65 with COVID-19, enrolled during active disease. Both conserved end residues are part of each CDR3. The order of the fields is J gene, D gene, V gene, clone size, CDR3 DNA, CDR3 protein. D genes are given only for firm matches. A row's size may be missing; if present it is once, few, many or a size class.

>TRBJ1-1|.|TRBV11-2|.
TGTGCCAGCAGCTTTAGCCTATCGAACACTGAAGCTTTCTTT
CASSFSLSNTEAFF
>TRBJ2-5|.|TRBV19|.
TGTGCCAGTAGCCGGAGCCCCCAAGAGACCCAGTACTTC
CASSRSPQETQYF
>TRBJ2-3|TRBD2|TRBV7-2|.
TGTGCCAGCAGCTTAGGCCTAGCGGGAGTTGGGGGCACAGATACGCAGTATTTT
CASSLGLAGVGGTDTQYF
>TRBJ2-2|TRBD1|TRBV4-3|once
TGCGCCAGCAGCCAGCGCGGGACAGGTGTTTTTCGGACCGGGGAGCTGTTTTTT
CASSQRGTGVFRTGELFF
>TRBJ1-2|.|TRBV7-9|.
TGTGCCAGCAGCTTAGTAGTCGGGGTCTTCTATGGCTACACCTTC
CASSLVVGVFYGYTF
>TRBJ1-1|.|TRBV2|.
TGTGCCAGCAGTGTTCGACCGAGAGCGGGCACTGAAGCTTTCTTT
CASSVRPRAGTEAFF
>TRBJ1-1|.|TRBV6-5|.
TGTGCCAGCAGTTACTCGGGAGGCAGGACGAACACTGAAGCTTTCTTT
CASSYSGGRTNTEAFF
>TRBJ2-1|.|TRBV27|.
TGTGCCAGCAGCCTGAGGGCCTTGTACAATGAGCAGTTCTTC
CASSLRALYNEQFF
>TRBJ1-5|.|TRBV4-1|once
TGCGCCAGCAGTCTTTACAGGGTGGGGGACTATAGCAATCAGCCCCAGCATTTT
CASSLYRVGDYSNQPQHF
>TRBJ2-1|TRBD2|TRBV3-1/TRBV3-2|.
TGTGCCAGCAGCCAAGAAACTAGCGGGAGGAGTGAGCAGTTCTTC
CASSQETSGRSEQFF
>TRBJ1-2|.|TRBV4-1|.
TGCGCCAGCAGCCAAGGGAGCGACTATGGCTACACCTTC
CASSQGSDYGYTF
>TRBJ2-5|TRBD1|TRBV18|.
TGTGCCAGCTCACAATTGGGACAGGGGGAGACCCAGTACTTC
CASSQLGQGETQYF
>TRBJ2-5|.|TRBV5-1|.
TGCGCCAGCAGCTTGCTCTTGTTACAAGGGAGGGAGACCCAGTACTTC
CASSLLLLQGRETQYF
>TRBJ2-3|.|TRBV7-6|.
TGTGCCAGCAGCCCGAGAACACAGGGTTTGCGCACAGATACGCAGTATTTT
CASSPRTQGLRTDTQYF
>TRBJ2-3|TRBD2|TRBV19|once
TGTGCCAGTAGTATCGGGGGAGGGCCGGATACGCAGTATTTT
CASSIGGGPDTQYF
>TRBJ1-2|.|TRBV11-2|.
TGTGCCAGCAGCTTTTATACTGCGAACTATGGCTACACCTTC
CASSFYTANYGYTF
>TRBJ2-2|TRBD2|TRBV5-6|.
TGTGCCAGCAGCACTAACCGCGGGAGGACCACCGGGGAGCTGTTTTTT
CASSTNRGRTTGELFF
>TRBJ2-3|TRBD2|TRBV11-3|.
TGTGCCAGCAGCTTATCCCCGGGACTAGCGGGAGGCTCAGATACGCAGTATTTT
CASSLSPGLAGGSDTQYF
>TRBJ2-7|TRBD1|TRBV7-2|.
TGTGCCAGCAGCCGCGGGACAGGGTCTCGGGAGCAGTACTTC
CASSRGTGSREQYF
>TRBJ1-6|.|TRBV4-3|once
TGCGCCAGCAGCCAAGATCGCGGGGGTTATAATTCACCCCTCCACTTT
CASSQDRGGYNSPLHF
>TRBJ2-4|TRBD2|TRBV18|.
TGTGCCGGCTCACCAATATCGGGGGGGCTGGCCAAAAACATTCAGTACTTC
CAGSPISGGLAKNIQYF
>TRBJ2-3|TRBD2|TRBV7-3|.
TGTGCCAGCAGCTTGGGGCTAGCGGCGAGCACAGATACGCAGTATTTT
CASSLGLAASTDTQYF
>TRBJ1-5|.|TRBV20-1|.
TGCAGTGCTAGTCCGGCCTGGTCGGGTCAGCCCCAGCATTTT
CSASPAWSGQPQHF
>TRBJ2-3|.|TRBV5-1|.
TGCGCCAGCAGCTTGGAGCAGGGGAGAGGGGCAGATACGCAGTATTTT
CASSLEQGRGADTQYF
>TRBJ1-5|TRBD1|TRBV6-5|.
TGTGCCAGCAGTTATACAGGGGGCTTTCAGCCCCAGCATTTT
CASSYTGGFQPQHF
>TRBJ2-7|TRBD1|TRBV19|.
TGTGCCAGTAGCGCCGCAAGGGGGCGGCGATATCTCGAGCAGTACTTC
CASSAARGRRYLEQYF